This record covers a single T cell receptor beta chain. Its antigen remains unknown. CDR1 and CDR2 (germline): DFQATT, SNEGSKA (reference sequence). The CDR3 extends over 14 amino acids. Roughly 300,000 cells per CD8+ T cell subset were flow-sorted in triplicate. The naive CD8+ gate required CD45RO-CCR7+CD27+CD95- phenotype. Each TRB cDNA library was prepared by 5' RACE (with UMI labels). No DNA is given; TCRdb re-called the 5' RACE reads and lists each CDR3 protein once. The sample spans under 150,000 distinct CDR3 sequences; the ten largest clones claim over 0.25%. The entry originates in a study of CXCR3-negative and CXCR3-positive naive CD8 T cells. General study results and limits: The TRB CDR3s that CXCR3-positive naive cells carried were more hydrophobic than those of CXCR3-negative naive cells. Memory cells differed in TRBV-TRBJ usage, but naive CXCR3-negative and CXCR3-positive cells had similar usage.

V usage is TRBV20-1 and J usage is TRBJ2-3; TCRdb proposes TRBD1, but this gene call is untestable without DNA. Sequencing used naive CXCR3+ CD8+ T cells from blood. Subset in this sample: CD45RO-CCR7+CD27+CD95- naive CD8+ T cells expressing CXCR3 (TNR3+). This clonotype originated in a human donor in good health. Some clones in this sample may be carry-over from other donors' samples. CDR3 region: CSARERGGPDTQYF.